This TCR beta chain is drawn from a study of Graves' ophthalmopathy and Graves' hyperthyroidism. Overall study context: The blood sample was drawn at first diagnosis and before any treatment.

The study, taken as a whole, reports: The model predicted ophthalmopathy progression with about 70% sensitivity and 72% to 85% specificity. In blood, most expanded thyroid clonotypes above 0.001 frequency were also detected. Separation of ophthalmopathy from stable hyperthyroidism was achieved by a 13-signature model, at 85% to 90% sensitivity and just over 80% specificity.

This CDR3 is built from 15 residues. J lost 2 bases, V lost 2 bases, and 5 bases had no gene match. CDR1 and CDR2 from the germline V gene are SGHTA and FQGNSA. This clonotype was recorded at least ten times. Its antigen is unidentified. Amplified material comprised TCR beta CDR3 regions derived from RNA transcripts. Second-round multiplex PCR came after first-round RT-PCR with HTBI primers. One entry per CDR3 protein results from TCRdb running MiXCR on the multiplex PCR reads. The sample carries about 480,000 distinct CDR3 sequences, around an eighth recorded once. This clonotype originated in a woman in her thirties with Graves' ophthalmopathy. The sample comprised blood. The rearrangement uses TRBV7-2 and TRBJ2-7; 8 bases agree with TRBD2. The CDR3 DNA follows: TGTGCCAGCAGCTTAACTAGCGGAACTACCTACGAGCAGTACTTC. It encodes CASSLTSGTTYEQYF.